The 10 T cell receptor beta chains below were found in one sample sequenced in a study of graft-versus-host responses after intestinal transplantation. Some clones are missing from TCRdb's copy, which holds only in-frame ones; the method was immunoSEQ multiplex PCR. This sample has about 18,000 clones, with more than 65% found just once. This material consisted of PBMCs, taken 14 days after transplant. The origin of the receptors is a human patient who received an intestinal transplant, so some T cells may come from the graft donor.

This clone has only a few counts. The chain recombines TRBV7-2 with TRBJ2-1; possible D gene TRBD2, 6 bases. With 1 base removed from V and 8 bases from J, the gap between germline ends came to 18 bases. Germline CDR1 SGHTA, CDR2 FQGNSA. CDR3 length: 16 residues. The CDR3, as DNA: TGTGCCAGCAGCTTAGGCCCTAGCGCCGCCTGGGATGAGCAGTTCTTC. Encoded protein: CASSLGPSAAWDEQFF.

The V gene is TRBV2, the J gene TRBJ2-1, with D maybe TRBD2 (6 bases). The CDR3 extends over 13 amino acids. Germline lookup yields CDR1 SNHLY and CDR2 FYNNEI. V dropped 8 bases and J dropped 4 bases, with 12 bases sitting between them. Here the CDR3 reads CASEPGLYNEQFF. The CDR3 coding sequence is TGTGCCAGCGAGCCGGGACTTTACAATGAGCAGTTCTTC.

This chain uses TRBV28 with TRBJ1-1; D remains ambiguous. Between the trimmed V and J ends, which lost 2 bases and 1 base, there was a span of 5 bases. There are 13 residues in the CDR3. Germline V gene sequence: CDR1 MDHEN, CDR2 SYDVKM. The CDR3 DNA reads TGTGCCAGCAGTTTAAAAGGGAACACTGAAGCTTTCTTT. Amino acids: CASSLKGNTEAFF.

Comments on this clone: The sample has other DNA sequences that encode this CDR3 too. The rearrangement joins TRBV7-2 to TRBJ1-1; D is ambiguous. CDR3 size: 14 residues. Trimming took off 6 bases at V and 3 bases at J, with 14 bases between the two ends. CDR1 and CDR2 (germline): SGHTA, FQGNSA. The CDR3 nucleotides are TGTGCCAGCAGACGAGCGGACGCTTACACTGAAGCTTTCTTT. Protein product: CASRRADAYTEAFF.

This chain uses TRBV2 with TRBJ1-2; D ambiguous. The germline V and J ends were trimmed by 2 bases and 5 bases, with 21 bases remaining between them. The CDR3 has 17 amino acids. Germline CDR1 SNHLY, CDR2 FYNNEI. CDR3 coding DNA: TGTGCCAGCAGTGAACAGTGGTCCGCAGGTGATTTTTATGGCTACACCTTC. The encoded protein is CASSEQWSAGDFYGYTF. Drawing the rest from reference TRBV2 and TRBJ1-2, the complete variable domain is EPEVTQTPSHQVTQMGQEVILRCVPISNHLYFYWYRQILGQKVEFLVSFYNNEISEKSEIFDDQFSVERPDGSNFTLKIRSTKLEDSAMYFCASSEQWSAGDFYGYTFGSGTRLTVV.

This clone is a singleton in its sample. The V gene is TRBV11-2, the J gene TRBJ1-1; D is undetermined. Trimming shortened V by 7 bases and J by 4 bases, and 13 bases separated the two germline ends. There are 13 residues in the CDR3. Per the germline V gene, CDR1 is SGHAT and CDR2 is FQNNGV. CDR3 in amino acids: CASTEDWTTEAFF. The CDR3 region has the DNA TGTGCCAGCACCGAAGACTGGACCACTGAAGCTTTCTTT.

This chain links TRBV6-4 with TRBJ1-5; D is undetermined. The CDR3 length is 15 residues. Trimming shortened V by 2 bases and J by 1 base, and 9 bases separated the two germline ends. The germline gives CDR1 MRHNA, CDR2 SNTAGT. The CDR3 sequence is CASSDPVRSNQPQHF. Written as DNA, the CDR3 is TGTGCCAGCAGTGACCCGGTCAGGAGCAATCAGCCCCAGCATTTT.

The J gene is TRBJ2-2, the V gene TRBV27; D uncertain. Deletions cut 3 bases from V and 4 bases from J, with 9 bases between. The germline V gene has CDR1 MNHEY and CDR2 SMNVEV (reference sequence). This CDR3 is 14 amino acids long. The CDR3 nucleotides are TGTGCCAGCAGTTTTCGGCGGCCCACCGGGGAGCTGTTTTTT. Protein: CASSFRRPTGELFF.

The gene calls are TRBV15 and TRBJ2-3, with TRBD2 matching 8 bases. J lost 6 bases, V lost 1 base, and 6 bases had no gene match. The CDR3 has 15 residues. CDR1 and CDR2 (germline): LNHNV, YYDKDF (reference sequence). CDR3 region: CATSRGIAGSDTQYF. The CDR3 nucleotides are TGTGCCACCAGCAGAGGGATAGCGGGATCTGATACGCAGTATTTT.

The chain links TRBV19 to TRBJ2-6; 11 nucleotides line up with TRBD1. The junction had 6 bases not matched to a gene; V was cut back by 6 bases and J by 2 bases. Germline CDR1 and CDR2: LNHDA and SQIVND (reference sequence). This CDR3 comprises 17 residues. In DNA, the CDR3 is TGTGCCAGTAGCGCGGGACAGGGGGTCCCTGGGGCCAACGTCCTGACTTTC. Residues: CASSAGQGVPGANVLTF. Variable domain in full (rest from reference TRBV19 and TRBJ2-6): DGGITQSPKYLFRKEGQNVTLSCEQNLNHDAMYWYRQDPGQGLRLIYYSQIVNDFQKGDIAEGYSVSREKKESFPLTVTSAQKNPTAFYLCASSAGQGVPGANVLTFGAGSRLTVL.